This TCR beta chain was sequenced in a study of T cells after yellow fever vaccination. MiXCR, run by TCRdb on the 5' RACE reads, gives a single entry per CDR3 protein. The repertoire holds 350,000 to 450,000 distinct CDR3 sequences, around 19% seen once, with 15% to 20% in the top ten. Points from the study as a whole: The CD4 compartment and the CD8 compartment contained a small share of clonotypes in common.

This CDR3 has 16 residues. Trimming at V came to 5 bases and at J to 0 bases, leaving 9 bases not matched to a gene. Germline values: CDR1 SGHVS, CDR2 FQNEAQ. This clonotype was counted a few times. No antigen is known for it. The chain combines TRBV7-8 with TRBJ1-1, with 7 bases matching TRBD1. The sequencing here drew on PBMCs, taken before the yellow fever booster vaccination. This TCR came from a man aged 18 to 30 who received the YFV17D yellow fever vaccine. This chain's CDR3 is CASSLPTGILNTEAFF. The CDR3 DNA follows: TGTGCCAGCAGCCTACCGACAGGGATACTGAACACTGAAGCTTTCTTT.